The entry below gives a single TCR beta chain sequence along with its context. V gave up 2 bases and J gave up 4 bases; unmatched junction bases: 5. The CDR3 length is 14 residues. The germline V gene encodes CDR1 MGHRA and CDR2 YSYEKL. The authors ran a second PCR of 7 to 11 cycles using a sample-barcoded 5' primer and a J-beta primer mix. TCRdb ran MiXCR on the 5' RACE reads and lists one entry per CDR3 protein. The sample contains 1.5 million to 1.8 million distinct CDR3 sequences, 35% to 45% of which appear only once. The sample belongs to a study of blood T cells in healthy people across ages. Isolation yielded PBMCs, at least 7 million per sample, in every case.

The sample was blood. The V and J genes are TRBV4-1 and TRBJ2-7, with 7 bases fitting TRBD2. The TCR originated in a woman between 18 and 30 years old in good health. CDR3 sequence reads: CASSQTPSGYEQYF. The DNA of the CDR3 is TGCGCCAGCAGCCAAACACCTAGCGGATACGAGCAGTACTTC.